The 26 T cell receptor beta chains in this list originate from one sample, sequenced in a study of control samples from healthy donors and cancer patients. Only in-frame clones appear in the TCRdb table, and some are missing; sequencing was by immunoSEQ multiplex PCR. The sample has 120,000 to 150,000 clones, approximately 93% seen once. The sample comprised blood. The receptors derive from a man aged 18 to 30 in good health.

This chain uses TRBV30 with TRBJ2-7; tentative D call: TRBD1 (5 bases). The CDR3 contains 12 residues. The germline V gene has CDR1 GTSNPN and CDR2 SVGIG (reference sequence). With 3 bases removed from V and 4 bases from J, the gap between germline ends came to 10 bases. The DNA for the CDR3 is TGTGCCTGGAGGGTGACAGAATACGAGCAGTACTTC. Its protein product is CAWRVTEYEQYF.

The DNA of the CDR3 is TGCGCCAGCAGCCTAACACAGGGACCCTACGAGCAGTACTTC. This codes for CASSLTQGPYEQYF. This rearrangement joins TRBV5-1 to TRBJ2-7; D is perhaps TRBD1 (6 bases). This CDR3 is built from 14 residues. Trimming removed 4 bases from V and 2 bases from J, with 13 bases in between. CDR1 is SGHRS and CDR2 is YFSETQ in the germline V gene.

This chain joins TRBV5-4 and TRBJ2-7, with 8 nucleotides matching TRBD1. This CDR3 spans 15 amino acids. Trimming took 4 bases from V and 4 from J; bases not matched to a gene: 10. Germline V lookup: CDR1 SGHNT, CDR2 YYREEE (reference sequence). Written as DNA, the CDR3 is TGTGCCAGCAGCGACGCCCGGACAGGGAGATACGAGCAGTACTTC. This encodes CASSDARTGRYEQYF.

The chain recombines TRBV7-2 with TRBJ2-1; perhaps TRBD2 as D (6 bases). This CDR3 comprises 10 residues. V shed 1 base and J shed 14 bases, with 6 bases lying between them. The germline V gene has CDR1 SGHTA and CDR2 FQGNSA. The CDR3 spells CASSLGGEFF. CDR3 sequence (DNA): TGTGCCAGCAGCTTAGGCGGGGAGTTCTTC.

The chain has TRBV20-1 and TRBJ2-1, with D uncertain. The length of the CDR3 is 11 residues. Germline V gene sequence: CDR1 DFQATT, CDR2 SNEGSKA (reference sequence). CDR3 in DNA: TGCAGCCTCACCTCCTACAATGAGCAGTTCTTC. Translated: CSLTSYNEQFF.

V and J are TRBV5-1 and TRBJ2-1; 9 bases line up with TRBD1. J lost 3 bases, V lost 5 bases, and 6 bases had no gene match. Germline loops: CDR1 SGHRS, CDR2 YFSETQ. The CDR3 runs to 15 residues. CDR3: CASSDPGQGYNEQFF. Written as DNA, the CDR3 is TGCGCCAGCAGTGACCCGGGACAGGGCTACAATGAGCAGTTCTTC.

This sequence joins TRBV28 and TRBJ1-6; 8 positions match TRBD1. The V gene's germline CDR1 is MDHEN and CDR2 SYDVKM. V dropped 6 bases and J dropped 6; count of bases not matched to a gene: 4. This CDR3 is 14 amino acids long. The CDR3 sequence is CASRRTGINSPLHF. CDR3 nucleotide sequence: TGTGCCAGCAGGCGGACAGGGATTAATTCACCCCTCCACTTT. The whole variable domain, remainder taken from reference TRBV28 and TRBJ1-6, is DVKVTQSSRYLVKRTGEKVFLECVQDMDHENMFWYRQDPGLGLRLIYFSYDVKMKEKGDIPEGYSVSREKKERFSLILESASTNQTSMYLCASRRTGINSPLHFGNGTRLTVT.

In DNA, the CDR3 is TGTGCCAGCACTTCACGGGGGTTTGGATCACCCCTCCACTTT. It specifies CASTSRGFGSPLHF. The V gene is TRBV27, the J gene TRBJ1-6, with D perhaps matching TRBD1 (5 bases). CDR1 MNHEY and CDR2 SMNVEV come from the germline V gene (reference sequence). The CDR3 has 14 amino acids. The ends were cut back, 7 bases at V and 10 bases at J, with 17 bases in the middle.

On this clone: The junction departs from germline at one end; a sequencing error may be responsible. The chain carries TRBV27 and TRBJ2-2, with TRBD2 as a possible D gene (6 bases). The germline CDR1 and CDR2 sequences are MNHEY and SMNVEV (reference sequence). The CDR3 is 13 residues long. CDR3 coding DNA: TGTGCCAGCAGTCTATCCGGGGGTGGGGAGCTGTTTTTT. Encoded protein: CASSLSGGGELFF.

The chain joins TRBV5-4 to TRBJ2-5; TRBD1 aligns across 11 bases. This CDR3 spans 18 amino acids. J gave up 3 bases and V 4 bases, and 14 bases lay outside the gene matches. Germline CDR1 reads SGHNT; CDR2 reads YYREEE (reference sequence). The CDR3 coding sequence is TGTGCCAGCAGCCCCCCGGGGGGACAGGGGGTCCCAAAAGAGACCCAGTACTTC. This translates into CASSPPGGQGVPKETQYF. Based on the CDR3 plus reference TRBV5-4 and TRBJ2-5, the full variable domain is ETGVTQSPTHLIKTRGQQVTLRCSSQSGHNTVSWYQQALGQGPQFIFQYYREEENGRGNFPPRFSGLQFPNYSSELNVNALELDDSALYLCASSPPGGQGVPKETQYFGPGTRLLVL.

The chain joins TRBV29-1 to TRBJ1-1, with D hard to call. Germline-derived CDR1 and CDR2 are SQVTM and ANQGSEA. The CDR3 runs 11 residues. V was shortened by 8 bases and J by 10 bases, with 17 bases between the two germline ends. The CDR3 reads CSTDAGNIAFF. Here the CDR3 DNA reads TGCAGCACCGACGCCGGGAATATAGCTTTCTTT.

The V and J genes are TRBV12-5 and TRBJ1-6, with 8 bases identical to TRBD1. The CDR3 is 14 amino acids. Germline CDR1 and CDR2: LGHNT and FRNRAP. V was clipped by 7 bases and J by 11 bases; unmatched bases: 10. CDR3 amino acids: CASDSGQGLTPLHF. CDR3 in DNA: TGTGCTAGTGATTCCGGACAGGGTTTGACACCCCTCCACTTT.

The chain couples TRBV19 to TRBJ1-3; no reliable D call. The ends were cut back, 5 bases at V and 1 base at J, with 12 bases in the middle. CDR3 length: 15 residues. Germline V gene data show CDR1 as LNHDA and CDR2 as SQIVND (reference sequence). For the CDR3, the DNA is TGTGCCAGTAGTTCGGGCCGCAGATCTGGAAACACCATATATTTT. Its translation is CASSSGRRSGNTIYF.

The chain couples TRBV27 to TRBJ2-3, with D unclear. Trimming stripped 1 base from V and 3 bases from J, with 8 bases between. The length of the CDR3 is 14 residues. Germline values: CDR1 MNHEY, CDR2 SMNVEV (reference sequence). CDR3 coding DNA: TGTGCCAGCAGTTTATTCCCGGAGACAGATACGCAGTATTTT. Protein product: CASSLFPETDTQYF.

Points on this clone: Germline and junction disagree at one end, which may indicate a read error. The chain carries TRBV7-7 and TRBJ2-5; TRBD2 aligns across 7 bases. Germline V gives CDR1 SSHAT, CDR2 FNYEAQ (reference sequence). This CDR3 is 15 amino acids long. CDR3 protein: CASSPETSRIETQYF. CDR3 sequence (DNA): TGTGCTAGCAGCCCGGAGACTAGCCGAATAGAGACCCAGTACTTC.

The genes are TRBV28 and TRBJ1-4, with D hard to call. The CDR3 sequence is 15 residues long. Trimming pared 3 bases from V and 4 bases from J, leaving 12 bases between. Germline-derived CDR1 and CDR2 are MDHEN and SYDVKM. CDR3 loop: CASSFYRTDNEKLFF. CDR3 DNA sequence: TGTGCCAGCAGTTTTTATCGTACTGATAATGAAAAACTGTTTTTT.

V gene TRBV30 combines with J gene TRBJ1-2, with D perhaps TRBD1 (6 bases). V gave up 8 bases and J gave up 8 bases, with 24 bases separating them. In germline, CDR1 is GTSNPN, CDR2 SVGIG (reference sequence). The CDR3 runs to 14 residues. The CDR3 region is CATFRPGAGLGYTF. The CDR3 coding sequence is TGTGCCACCTTCAGGCCGGGGGCTGGCCTGGGCTACACCTTC.

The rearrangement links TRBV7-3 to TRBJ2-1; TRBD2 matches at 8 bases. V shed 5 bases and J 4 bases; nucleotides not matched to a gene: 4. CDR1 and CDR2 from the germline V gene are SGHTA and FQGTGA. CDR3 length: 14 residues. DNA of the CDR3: TGTGCCAGCAGCCACGGGAGGGAGTACAATGAGCAGTTCTTC. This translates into CASSHGREYNEQFF.

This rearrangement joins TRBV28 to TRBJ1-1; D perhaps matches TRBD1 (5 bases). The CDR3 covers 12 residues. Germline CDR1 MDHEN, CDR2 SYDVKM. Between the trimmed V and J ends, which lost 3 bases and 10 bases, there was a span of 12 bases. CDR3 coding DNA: TGTGCCAGCAGTTTTAGGAGGGGAGGAGCTTTCTTT. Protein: CASSFRRGGAFF.

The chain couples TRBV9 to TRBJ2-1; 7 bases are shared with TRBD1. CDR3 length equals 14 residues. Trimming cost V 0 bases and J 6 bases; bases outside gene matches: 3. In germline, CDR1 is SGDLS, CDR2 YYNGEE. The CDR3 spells CASSVAAGGNEQFF. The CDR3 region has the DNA TGTGCCAGCAGCGTAGCGGCAGGGGGCAATGAGCAGTTCTTC.

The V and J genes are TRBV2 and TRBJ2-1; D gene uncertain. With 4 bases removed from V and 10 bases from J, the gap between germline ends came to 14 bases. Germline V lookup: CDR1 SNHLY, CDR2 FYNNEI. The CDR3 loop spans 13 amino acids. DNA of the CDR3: TGTGCCAGCAGTGCCTTAGGCAACCGAGAGCAGTTCTTC. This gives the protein CASSALGNREQFF.

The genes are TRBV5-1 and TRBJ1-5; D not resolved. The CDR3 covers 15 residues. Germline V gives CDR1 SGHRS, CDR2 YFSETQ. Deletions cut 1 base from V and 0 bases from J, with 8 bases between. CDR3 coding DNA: TGCGCCAGCAGCTTGTACCCGACTAGCAATCAGCCCCAGCATTTT. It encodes CASSLYPTSNQPQHF.

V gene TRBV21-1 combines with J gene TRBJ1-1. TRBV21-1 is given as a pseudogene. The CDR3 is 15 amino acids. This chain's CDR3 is CASSKAQKRETEAFF. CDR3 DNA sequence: TGTGCCAGCAGCAAAGCCCAAAAAAGGGAGACTGAAGCTTTCTTT.

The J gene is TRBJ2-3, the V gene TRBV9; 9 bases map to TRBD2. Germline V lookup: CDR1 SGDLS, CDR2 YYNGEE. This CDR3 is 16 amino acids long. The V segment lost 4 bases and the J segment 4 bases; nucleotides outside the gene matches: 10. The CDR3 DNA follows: TGTGCCAGCAGCCCCCTAGCGGGGTGGGGTGCAGATACGCAGTATTTT. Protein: CASSPLAGWGADTQYF. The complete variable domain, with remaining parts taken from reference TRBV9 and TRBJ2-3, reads DSGVTQTPKHLITATGQRVTLRCSPRSGDLSVYWYQQSLDQGLQFLIQYYNGEERAKGNILERFSAQQFPDLHSELNLSSLELGDSALYFCASSPLAGWGADTQYFGPGTRLTVL.

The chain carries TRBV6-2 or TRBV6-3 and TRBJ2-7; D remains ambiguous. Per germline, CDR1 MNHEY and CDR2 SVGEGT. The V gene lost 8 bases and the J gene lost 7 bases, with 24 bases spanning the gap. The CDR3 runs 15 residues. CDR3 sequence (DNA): TGTGCCAGCCGCCTTGGGGTAAGCTCCAGTCGTGAGCAGTACTTC. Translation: CASRLGVSSSREQYF.

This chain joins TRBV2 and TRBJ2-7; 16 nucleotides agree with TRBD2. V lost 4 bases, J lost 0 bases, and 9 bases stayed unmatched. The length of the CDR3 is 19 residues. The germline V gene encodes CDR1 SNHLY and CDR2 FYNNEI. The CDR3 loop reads CASSGAGLAGGTSSYEQYF. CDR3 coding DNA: TGTGCCAGCAGTGGGGCGGGACTAGCGGGAGGGACAAGCTCCTACGAGCAGTACTTC.